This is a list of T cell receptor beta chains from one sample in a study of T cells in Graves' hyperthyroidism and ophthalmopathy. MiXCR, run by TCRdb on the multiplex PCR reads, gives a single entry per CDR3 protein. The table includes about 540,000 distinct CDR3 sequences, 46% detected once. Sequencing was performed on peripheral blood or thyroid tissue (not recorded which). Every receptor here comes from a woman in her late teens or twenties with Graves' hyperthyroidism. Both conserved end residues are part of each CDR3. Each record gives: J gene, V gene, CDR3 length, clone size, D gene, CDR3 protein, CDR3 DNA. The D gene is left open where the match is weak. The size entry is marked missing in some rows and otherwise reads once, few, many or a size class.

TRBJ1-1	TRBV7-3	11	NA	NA	CASSLIFVAFF	TGTGCCAGCAGCCTTATATTTGTAGCTTTCTTT
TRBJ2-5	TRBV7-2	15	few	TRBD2	CASSFLAGAQETQYF	TGTGCCAGCAGCTTCCTAGCGGGAGCACAAGAGACCCAGTACTTC
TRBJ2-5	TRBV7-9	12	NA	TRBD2	CVSSHGRQTQYF	TGTGTCAGCAGCCACGGGAGGCAGACCCAGTACTTC
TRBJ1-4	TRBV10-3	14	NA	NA	CAISESAGHEKLFF	TGTGCCATCAGTGAGTCGGCAGGTCATGAAAAACTGTTTTTT
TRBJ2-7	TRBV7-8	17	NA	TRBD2	CASSFLLAGGIGGEQYF	TGTGCCAGCAGCTTCCTCCTAGCGGGAGGCATTGGAGGCGAGCAGTACTTC
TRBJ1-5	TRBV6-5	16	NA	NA	CASSSLGGGTAQPQHF	TGTGCCAGCAGTTCCCTCGGGGGAGGGACGGCCCAGCCCCAGCATTTT
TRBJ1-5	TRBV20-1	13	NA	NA	CSATDSLNQPQHF	TGCAGTGCTACTGACAGCCTCAATCAGCCCCAGCATTTT
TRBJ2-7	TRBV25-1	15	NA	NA	CASSDGVGSSYEQYF	TGTGCCAGCAGTGACGGGGTGGGGTCCTCCTACGAGCAGTACTTC
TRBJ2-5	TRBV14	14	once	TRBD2	CASSRWTSGETQYF	TGTGCCAGCAGCCGTTGGACTAGCGGAGAGACCCAGTACTTC
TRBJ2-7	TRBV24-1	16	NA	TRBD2	CATSDSQGTSGAEQYF	TGTGCCACCAGTGATTCCCAGGGGACTAGCGGGGCCGAGCAGTACTTC
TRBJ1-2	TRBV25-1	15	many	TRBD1	CASSDRRDRSSGYTF	TGTGCCAGCAGTGACCGAAGGGACAGGTCTTCTGGCTACACCTTC
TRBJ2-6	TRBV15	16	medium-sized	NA	CATSRDQETGANVLTF	TGTGCCACCAGCAGAGATCAGGAAACTGGGGCCAACGTCCTGACTTTC
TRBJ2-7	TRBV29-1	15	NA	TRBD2	CSASGGLAGVVEQYF	TGCAGTGCTTCGGGGGGACTAGCGGGAGTAGTCGAGCAGTACTTC
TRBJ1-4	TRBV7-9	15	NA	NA	CASSFPRGLGEKLFF	TGTGCCAGCAGCTTCCCCAGGGGATTAGGTGAAAAACTGTTTTTT
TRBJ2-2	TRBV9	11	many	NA	CASTRDGELFF	TGTGCCAGCACCCGTGACGGGGAGCTGTTTTTT
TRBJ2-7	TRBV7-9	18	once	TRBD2	CASSAGGTRGLASYEQYF	TGTGCCAGCAGCGCCGGAGGGACTCGGGGACTAGCGTCCTACGAGCAGTACTTC
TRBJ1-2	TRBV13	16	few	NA	CASSQSGTIVNYGYTF	TGTGCCAGCAGCCAGTCTGGGACAATCGTAAACTATGGCTACACCTTC
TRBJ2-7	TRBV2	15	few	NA	CASSDLGTKTYEQYF	TGTGCCAGCTCTGACCTCGGGACCAAAACCTACGAGCAGTACTTC
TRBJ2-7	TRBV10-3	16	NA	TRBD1	CASSYLDRDSDYEQYF	TGTGCCAGCAGTTACCTAGACCGGGACAGCGACTACGAGCAGTACTTC
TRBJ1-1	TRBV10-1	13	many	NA	CASSSGEATEAFF	TGCGCCAGCAGTTCAGGGGAGGCCACTGAAGCTTTCTTT
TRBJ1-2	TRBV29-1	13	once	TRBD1	CSLAGQGTDGYTF	TGCAGCTTAGCCGGACAGGGTACGGATGGCTACACCTTC
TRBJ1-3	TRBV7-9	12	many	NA	CATVLSGNTIYF	TGTGCCACGGTTCTCTCTGGAAACACCATATATTTT
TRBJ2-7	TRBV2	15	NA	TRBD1	CASSYRPGQPYEQYF	TGTGCCAGCAGTTACCGCCCGGGACAGCCTTACGAGCAGTACTTC
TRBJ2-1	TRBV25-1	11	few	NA	CASRASNEQFF	TGTGCCAGCAGGGCTAGCAATGAGCAGTTCTTC
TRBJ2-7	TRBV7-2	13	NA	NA	CASSLDFRGEQYF	TGTGCCAGCAGCTTGGATTTCAGGGGCGAGCAGTACTTC
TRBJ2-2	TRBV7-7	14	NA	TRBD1	CASGDRGHTGELFF	TGTGCTAGCGGTGACAGGGGCCACACCGGGGAGCTGTTTTTT
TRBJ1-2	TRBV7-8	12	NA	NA	CASSTEGKGHTF	TGTGCCAGCAGCACAGAGGGGAAGGGCCACACCTTC
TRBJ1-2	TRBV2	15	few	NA	CASIRQGPEGGGYTF	TGTGCCAGCATCCGTCAGGGACCAGAAGGGGGTGGCTACACCTTC
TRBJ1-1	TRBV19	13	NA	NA	CASSIRGETEAFF	TGTGCCAGTAGTATAAGGGGGGAGACTGAAGCTTTCTTT